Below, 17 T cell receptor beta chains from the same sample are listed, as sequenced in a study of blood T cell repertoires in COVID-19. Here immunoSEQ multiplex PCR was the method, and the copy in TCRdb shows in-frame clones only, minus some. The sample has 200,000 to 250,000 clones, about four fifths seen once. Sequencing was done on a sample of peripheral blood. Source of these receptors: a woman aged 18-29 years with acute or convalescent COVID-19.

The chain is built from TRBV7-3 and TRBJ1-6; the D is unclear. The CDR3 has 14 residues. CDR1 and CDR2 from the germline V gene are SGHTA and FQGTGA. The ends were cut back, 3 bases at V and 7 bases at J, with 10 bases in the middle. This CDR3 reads CASSFEGKNSPLHF. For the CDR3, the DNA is TGTGCCAGCAGCTTTGAGGGAAAAAATTCACCCCTCCACTTT.

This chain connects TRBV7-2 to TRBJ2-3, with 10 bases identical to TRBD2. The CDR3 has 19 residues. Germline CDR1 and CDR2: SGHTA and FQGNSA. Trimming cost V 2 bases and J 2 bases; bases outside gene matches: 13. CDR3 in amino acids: CASSLWPSGSSSNTDTQYF. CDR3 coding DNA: TGTGCCAGCAGCTTATGGCCTAGCGGGAGTTCCTCGAACACAGATACGCAGTATTTT.

The CDR3 protein is CAWSPGQGADTQYF. DNA for the CDR3: TGTGCCTGGAGCCCTGGACAGGGGGCAGATACGCAGTATTTT. The genes are TRBV30 and TRBJ2-3; TRBD1 aligns across 10 bases. V dropped 3 bases and J dropped 4; count of bases not matched to a gene: 4. Germline CDR1 and CDR2: GTSNPN and SVGIG (reference sequence). This CDR3 spans 14 amino acids.

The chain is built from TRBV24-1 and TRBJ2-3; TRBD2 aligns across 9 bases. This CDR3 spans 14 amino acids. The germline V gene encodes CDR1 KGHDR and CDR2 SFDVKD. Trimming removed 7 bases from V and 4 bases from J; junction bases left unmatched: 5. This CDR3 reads CATRGASGADTQYF. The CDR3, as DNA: TGTGCCACCAGGGGGGCTAGCGGGGCAGATACGCAGTATTTT.

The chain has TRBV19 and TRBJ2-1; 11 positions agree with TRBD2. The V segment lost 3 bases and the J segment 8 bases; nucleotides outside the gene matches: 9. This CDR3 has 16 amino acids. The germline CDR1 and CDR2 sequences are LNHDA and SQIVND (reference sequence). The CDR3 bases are TGTGCCAGTAGTATCATGACTAGCGGGGCCTATGATGAGCAGTTCTTC. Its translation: CASSIMTSGAYDEQFF.

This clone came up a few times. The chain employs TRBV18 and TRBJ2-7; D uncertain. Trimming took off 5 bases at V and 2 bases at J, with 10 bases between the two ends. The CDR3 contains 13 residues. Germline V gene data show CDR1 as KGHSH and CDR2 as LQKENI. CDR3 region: CASSEFSTYEQYF. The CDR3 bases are TGTGCCAGCTCAGAATTTAGCACCTACGAGCAGTACTTC.

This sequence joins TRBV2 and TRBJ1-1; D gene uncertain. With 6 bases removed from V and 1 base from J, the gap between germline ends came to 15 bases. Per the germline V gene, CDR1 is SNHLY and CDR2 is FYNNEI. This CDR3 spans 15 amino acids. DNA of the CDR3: TGTGCCAGCAGGGGCTTAGACACCTCGAACACTGAAGCTTTCTTT. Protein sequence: CASRGLDTSNTEAFF.

The CDR3 reads CASNRGTTSTDTQYF. The CDR3 DNA reads TGTGCCAGCAACAGGGGGACTACTAGCACAGATACGCAGTATTTT. The genes are TRBV6-5 and TRBJ2-3; a weak D match, TRBD1 (8 bases). With 7 bases removed from V and 0 bases from J, the gap between germline ends came to 14 bases. The germline V gene has CDR1 MNHEY and CDR2 SVGAGI. This CDR3 contains 15 residues.

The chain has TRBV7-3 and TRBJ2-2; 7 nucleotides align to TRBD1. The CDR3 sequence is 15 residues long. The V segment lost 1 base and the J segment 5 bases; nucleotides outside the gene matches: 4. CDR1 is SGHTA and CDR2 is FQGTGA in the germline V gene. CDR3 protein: CASSLIGGPTGELFF. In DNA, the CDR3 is TGTGCCAGCAGCTTAATAGGGGGCCCAACCGGGGAGCTGTTTTTT.

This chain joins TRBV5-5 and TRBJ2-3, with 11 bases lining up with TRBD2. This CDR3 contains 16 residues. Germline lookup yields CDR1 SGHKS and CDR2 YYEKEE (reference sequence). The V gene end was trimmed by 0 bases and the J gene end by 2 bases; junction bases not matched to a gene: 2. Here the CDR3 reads CASSLGLAGSTDTQYF. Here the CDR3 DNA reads TGTGCCAGCAGCTTGGGACTAGCGGGATCCACAGATACGCAGTATTTT.

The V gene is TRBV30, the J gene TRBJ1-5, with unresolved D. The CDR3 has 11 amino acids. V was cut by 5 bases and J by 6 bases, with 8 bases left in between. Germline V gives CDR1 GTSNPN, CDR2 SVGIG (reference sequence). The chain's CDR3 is CAWGRGQPQHF. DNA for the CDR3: TGTGCCTGGGGACGAGGTCAGCCCCAGCATTTT.

CDR3 coding DNA: TGTGCCTGGAGTTTGGGACAGTATAATTCACCCCTCCACTTT. Protein: CAWSLGQYNSPLHF. The rearrangement links TRBV30 to TRBJ1-6, with 7 bases aligning to TRBD1. The CDR3 is made up of 14 amino acids. Germline V gene data show CDR1 as GTSNPN and CDR2 as SVGIG (reference sequence). After removal of 2 bases from V and 4 bases from J, the junction contained 2 bases not matched to a gene. Supplemented by reference TRBV30 and TRBJ1-6, the full variable domain reads SQTIHQWPATLVQPVGSPLSLECTVEGTSNPNLYWYRQAAGRGLQLLFYSVGIGQISSEVPQNLSASRPQDRQFILSSKKLLLSDSGFYLCAWSLGQYNSPLHFGNGTRLTVT.

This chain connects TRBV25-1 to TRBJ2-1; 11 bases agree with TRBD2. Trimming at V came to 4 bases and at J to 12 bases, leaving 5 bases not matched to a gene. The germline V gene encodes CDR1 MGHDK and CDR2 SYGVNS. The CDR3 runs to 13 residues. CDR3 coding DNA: TGTGCCAGCAGTGTAGCGGGAGGGCTACTGCAGTTCTTC. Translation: CASSVAGGLLQFF.

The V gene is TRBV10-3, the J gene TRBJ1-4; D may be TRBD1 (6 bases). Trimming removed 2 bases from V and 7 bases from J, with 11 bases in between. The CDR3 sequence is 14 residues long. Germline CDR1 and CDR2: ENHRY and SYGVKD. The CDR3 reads CAISEVQGTEKLFF. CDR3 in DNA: TGTGCCATCAGTGAGGTGCAGGGGACTGAAAAACTGTTTTTT.

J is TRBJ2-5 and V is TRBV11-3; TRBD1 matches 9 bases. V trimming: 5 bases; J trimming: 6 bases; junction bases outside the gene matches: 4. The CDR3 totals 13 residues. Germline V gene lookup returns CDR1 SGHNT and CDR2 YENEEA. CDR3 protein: CASSPGQGKTQYF. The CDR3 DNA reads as TGTGCCAGCAGCCCCGGACAGGGGAAGACCCAGTACTTC. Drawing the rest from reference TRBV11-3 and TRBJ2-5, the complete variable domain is EAGVVQSPRYKIIEKKQPVAFWCNPISGHNTLYWYLQNLGQGPELLIRYENEEAVDDSQLPKDRFSAERLKGVDSTLKIQPAELGDSAVYLCASSPGQGKTQYFGPGTRLLVL.

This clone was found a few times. CDR3 sequence: CASRSRQHNQPQHF. Here the CDR3 DNA reads TGTGCCAGCCGATCTCGCCAACACAATCAGCCCCAGCATTTT. The gene calls are TRBV6-5 and TRBJ1-5; D gene uncertain. Per the germline V gene, CDR1 is MNHEY and CDR2 is SVGAGI. V was pared by 8 bases and J by 3 bases, with 14 bases between. The CDR3 has 14 amino acids.

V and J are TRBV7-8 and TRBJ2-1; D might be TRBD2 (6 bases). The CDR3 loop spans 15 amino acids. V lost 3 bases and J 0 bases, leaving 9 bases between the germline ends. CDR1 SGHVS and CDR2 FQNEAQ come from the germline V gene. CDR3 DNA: TGTGCCAGCAGCTTTACTAGCTACTCCTACAATGAGCAGTTCTTC. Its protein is CASSFTSYSYNEQFF.